What follows is one T cell receptor (beta chain) and its context. Its cognate antigen is unknown. The CDR3 runs 14 residues. Germline loops: CDR1 DFQATT, CDR2 SNEGSKA (reference sequence). All TRB cDNA libraries came from 5' RACE performed with UMI labels. TCRdb derives one entry per CDR3 protein from the 5' RACE reads, leaving out DNA. Recorded here are just under 45,000 distinct CDR3 sequences; the top ten clones represent roughly 15%. Triplicates of over 250,000 cells were sorted from each CD8+ T cell subset. These data are taken from a study of CXCR3-negative and CXCR3-positive naive CD8 T cells. Notes on the study in general: Each naive subset displayed comparably high diversity, whereas memory CD8+ cells displayed much lower diversity. Similar TRBV-TRBJ gene usage was seen in naive CXCR3-negative and CXCR3-positive cells, but not in memory cells. The level of CXCR3 expression partially decreased after cryopreservation; the majority of assays used fresh PBMCs.

The TCR sequence derives from a human donor in good health. Some clones in this sample may be carry-over from other donors' samples. The V call is TRBV20-1, the J call TRBJ1-4; as DNA is missing, the TRBD1 call by TCRdb cannot be tested. Material: memory CD8+ T cells from blood. This CDR3 reads CSVNQGGQLEKLFF.